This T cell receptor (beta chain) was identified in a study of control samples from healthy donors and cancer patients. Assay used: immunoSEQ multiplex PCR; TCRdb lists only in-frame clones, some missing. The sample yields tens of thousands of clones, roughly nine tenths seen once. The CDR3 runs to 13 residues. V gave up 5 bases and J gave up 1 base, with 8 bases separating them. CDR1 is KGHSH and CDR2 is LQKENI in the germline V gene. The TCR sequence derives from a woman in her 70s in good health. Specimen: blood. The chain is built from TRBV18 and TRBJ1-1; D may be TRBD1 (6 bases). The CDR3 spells CASSTGQNTEAFF. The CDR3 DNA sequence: TGTGCCAGCTCAACGGGACAGAACACTGAAGCTTTCTTT.